The clone carrying this T cell receptor beta chain occurred once. This sample was taken from a study of blood T cell repertoires in COVID-19. Study-wide background: Sites across the United States, Italy and Spain contributed samples from acute and convalescent COVID-19.

TCRdb's copy holds only in-frame clones and misses some; the assay was immunoSEQ multiplex PCR. The sample has 350,000 to 400,000 clones; 85% to 90% are singletons. V shed 4 bases and J shed 3 bases, with 10 bases lying between them. Germline V gene data show CDR1 as ENHRY and CDR2 as SYGVKD. This CDR3 region has 13 residues. Residents of under 25 US areas, aged about 18 to 100 years, made up the participants. This chain uses TRBV10-3 with TRBJ2-7, with TRBD2 as a possible D gene (5 bases). The receptor's source is a woman aged 25 to 39 who had recovered from COVID-19. Sequences were obtained from PBMCs or T cells enriched from blood (not recorded which). CDR3 in amino acids: CAISATGNYEQYF. The CDR3 DNA reads as TGTGCCATCAGTGCTACCGGGAACTACGAGCAGTACTTC.